This T cell receptor (beta chain) came from a study of T cell changes during pregnancy in multiple sclerosis. The length of the CDR3 is 12 residues. The germline V and J ends were trimmed by 5 bases and 7 bases, with 14 bases remaining between them. Germline V CDR1 and CDR2: GTSNPN, SVGIG (reference sequence). Here immunoSEQ multiplex PCR was the method, and the copy in TCRdb shows in-frame clones only, minus some. The table records tens of thousands of clones, 75% to 90% of them present only once. This TCR derives from a female donor with multiple sclerosis, enrolled in a pregnancy study. The specimen comprised peripheral blood, sampled before pregnancy. The chain links TRBV30 to TRBJ1-2; D remains ambiguous. CDR3 in DNA: TGTGCCTGGGGGATACCGGGAGGTGGCTACACCTTC. It codes for CAWGIPGGGYTF.